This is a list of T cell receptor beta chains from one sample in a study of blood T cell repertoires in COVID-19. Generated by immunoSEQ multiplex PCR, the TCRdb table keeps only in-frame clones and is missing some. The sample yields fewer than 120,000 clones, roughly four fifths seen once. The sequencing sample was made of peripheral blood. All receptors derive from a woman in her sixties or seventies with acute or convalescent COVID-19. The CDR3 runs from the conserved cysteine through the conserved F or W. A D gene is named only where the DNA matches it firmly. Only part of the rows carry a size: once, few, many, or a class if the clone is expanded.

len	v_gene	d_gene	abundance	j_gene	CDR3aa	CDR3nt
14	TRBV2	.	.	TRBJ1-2	CASSADGGNYGYTF	TGTGCCAGCAGTGCCGACGGAGGTAACTATGGCTACACCTTC
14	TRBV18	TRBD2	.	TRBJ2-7	CASSPTTGGSEQYF	TGTGCCAGCTCACCTACCACGGGGGGGAGCGAGCAGTACTTC
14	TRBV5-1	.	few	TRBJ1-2	CASTLNPSGGGYTF	TGCGCCAGCACCCTGAATCCCTCCGGTGGTGGCTACACCTTC
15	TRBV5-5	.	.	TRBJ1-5	CASSLEGLSYQPQHF	TGTGCCAGCAGCTTGGAGGGGCTGTCTTATCAGCCCCAGCATTTT
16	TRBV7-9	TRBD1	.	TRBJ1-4	CASSRGQGAGNEKLFF	TGTGCCAGCAGCCGTGGACAGGGGGCTGGGAATGAAAAACTGTTTTTT
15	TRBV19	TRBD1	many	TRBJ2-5	CASSPNRGLRETQYF	TGTGCCAGTAGCCCAAACAGGGGGCTGAGGGAGACCCAGTACTTC
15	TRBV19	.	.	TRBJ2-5	CASSIGTAGRETQYF	TGTGCCAGTAGTATAGGAACGGCAGGGCGGGAGACCCAGTACTTC
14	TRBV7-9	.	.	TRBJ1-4	CASSFEGGNEKLFF	TGTGCCAGCAGCTTTGAGGGGGGGAATGAAAAACTGTTTTTT
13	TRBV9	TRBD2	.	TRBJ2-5	CASSVDWGGTQYF	TGTGCCAGCAGCGTAGACTGGGGGGGGACCCAGTACTTC
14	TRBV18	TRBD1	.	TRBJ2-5	CASSPRTGEETQYF	TGTGCCAGCTCACCACGGACAGGGGAAGAGACCCAGTACTTC
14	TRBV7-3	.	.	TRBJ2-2	CASSLTRDGRELFF	TGTGCCAGCAGCTTAACCAGGGATGGGAGGGAGCTGTTTTTT
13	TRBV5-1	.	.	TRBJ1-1	CASAQGGETEAFF	TGCGCCAGCGCCCAAGGGGGGGAAACTGAAGCTTTCTTT
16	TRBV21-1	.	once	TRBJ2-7	CASSNPDRGRTYEQYF	TGTGCCAGCAGCAACCCGGACAGAGGAAGGACCTACGAGCAGTACTTC
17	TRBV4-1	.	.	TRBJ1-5	CASSQGGGRLLNQPQHF	TGCGCCAGCAGCCAAGGCGGAGGCCGCCTCCTCAATCAGCCCCAGCATTTT
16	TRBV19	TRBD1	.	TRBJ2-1	CASSSRKQGIYNEQFF	TGTGCCAGTAGTAGTCGTAAACAGGGGATTTACAATGAGCAGTTCTTC
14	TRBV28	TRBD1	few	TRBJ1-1	CASPATGMNTEAFF	TGTGCCAGCCCGGCGACAGGGATGAACACTGAAGCTTTCTTT
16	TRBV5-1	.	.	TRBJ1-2	CASSLESQTISYGYTF	TGCGCCAGCAGCTTGGAGTCACAGACTATTTCCTATGGCTACACCTTC
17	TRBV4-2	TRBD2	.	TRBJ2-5	CASSQDMASGVQETQYF	TGTGCCAGCAGCCAAGATATGGCTAGCGGGGTGCAAGAGACCCAGTACTTC